Listed below are T cell receptor beta chains from one sample, sequenced in a study of blood T cells in healthy people across ages. TCRdb recomputed calls from the 5' RACE reads with MiXCR, one row per CDR3 protein. The sample lists about 1.8 million distinct CDR3 sequences; just under 50% were seen once. The sample comprised blood. The receptor source for this set is a woman in her thirties or forties in good health. The CDR3 runs from the conserved cysteine through the conserved F or W. The D gene is left open where the match is weak. Where a row states a size, it is once, few, many or the class of an expanded clone; other rows omit it.

v_call	clone_size	d_call	j_call	cdr3_aa	cdr3_nt
TRBV27	many	TRBD1	TRBJ2-3	CATRTGSSLGTQYF	TGTGCCACCCGGACAGGGAGCTCCTTGGGTACGCAGTATTTT
TRBV28	.	.	TRBJ2-3	CASIYRDTSTDTQYF	TGTGCCAGCATCTACAGGGACACGAGCACAGATACGCAGTATTTT
TRBV6-5	few	TRBD1	TRBJ1-2	CASSLSTGGLSLGYGYTF	TGTGCCAGCAGTTTGTCGACAGGGGGCTTGAGTTTGGGCTATGGCTACACCTTC
TRBV11-2	.	.	TRBJ1-6	CASSLGSVGSPLHF	TGTGCCAGCAGCCTCGGATCAGTCGGTTCACCCCTCCACTTT
TRBV4-1	.	.	TRBJ1-2	CASSQGHSSPNYGYTF	TGCGCCAGCAGCCAAGGTCACAGTTCCCCTAACTATGGCTACACCTTC
TRBV20-1	few	.	TRBJ2-3	CSAPTARPTSTDTQYF	TGCAGTGCCCCGACGGCCAGGCCAACTAGCACAGATACGCAGTATTTT
TRBV18	.	.	TRBJ2-5	CASSRPGTQETQYF	TGTGCCAGCTCACGGCCAGGAACCCAAGAGACCCAGTACTTC
TRBV5-1	few	TRBD2	TRBJ2-5	CASSLGASGEETQYF	TGCGCCAGCAGCTTGGGGGCTAGCGGGGAAGAGACCCAGTACTTC
TRBV4-3	few	.	TRBJ2-5	CASSQEGRQGELQETQYF	TGCGCCAGCAGCCAAGAGGGGAGGCAGGGTGAACTCCAAGAGACCCAGTACTTC
TRBV5-1	.	TRBD1	TRBJ2-7	CASSPDRGQVEQYF	TGCGCCAGCAGCCCGGACAGGGGGCAGGTCGAGCAGTACTTC
TRBV29-1	.	TRBD2	TRBJ2-1	CSLGGGAVNEQFF	TGCAGCCTAGGCGGGGGGGCTGTCAATGAGCAGTTCTTC
TRBV20-1	few	.	TRBJ1-1	CSAPNEANTEAFF	TGCAGTGCGCCCAATGAAGCTAACACTGAAGCTTTCTTT
TRBV7-7	few	.	TRBJ2-5	CASSDPLGETQYF	TGTGCTAGCAGCGACCCCTTAGGGGAGACCCAGTACTTC
TRBV6-5	once	TRBD1	TRBJ2-1	CASSYAGQGMDEQFF	TGTGCCAGCAGTTACGCGGGACAGGGAATGGATGAGCAGTTCTTC
TRBV21-1	.	.	TRBJ2-5	CASSKLWDSGKEYQETQYF	TGTGCCAGCAGCAAACTCTGGGACTCCGGAAAAGAGTACCAAGAGACCCAGTACTTC
TRBV28	.	TRBD1	TRBJ2-7	CASSTDRGHEQYF	TGTGCCAGCAGTACGGACAGGGGCCACGAGCAGTACTTC
TRBV20-1	.	.	TRBJ1-6	CSAPAGGRGGSPLHF	TGCAGTGCCCCCGCGGGTGGCCGTGGGGGTTCACCCCTCCACTTT
TRBV28	.	TRBD1	TRBJ2-1	CASGDSHEQFF	TGTGCCAGTGGGGACAGCCATGAGCAGTTCTTC
TRBV6-2/TRBV6-3	.	.	TRBJ2-2	CASSYALSFANTGELFF	TGTGCCAGCAGTTACGCCCTGAGCTTCGCGAACACCGGGGAGCTGTTTTTT
TRBV18	.	.	TRBJ2-3	CASSANGLDTQYF	TGTGCCAGCTCAGCTAATGGCCTCGATACGCAGTATTTT
TRBV28	once	TRBD1	TRBJ1-5	CASSLSTGVHQPQHF	TGTGCCAGCAGTTTATCGACAGGGGTGCATCAGCCCCAGCATTTT
TRBV12-3/TRBV12-4	.	.	TRBJ2-7	CASSMGHSYEQYF	TGTGCCAGCAGTATGGGACACTCCTACGAGCAGTACTTC
TRBV7-2	.	.	TRBJ2-3	CASSLAQFTQYF	TGTGCCAGCAGCTTAGCGCAGTTTACGCAGTATTTT
TRBV20-1	.	.	TRBJ2-7	CSASEDRRSSYEQYF	TGCAGTGCTAGTGAGGATCGCAGGAGCTCCTACGAGCAGTACTTC
TRBV4-2	.	.	TRBJ2-7	CASSPTRGGQGRNEQYF	TGTGCCAGCAGCCCGACGAGGGGTGGCCAGGGGAGAAACGAGCAGTACTTC
TRBV20-1	.	.	TRBJ2-5	CSAPSPIGETQYF	TGCAGTGCTCCGAGCCCGATCGGGGAGACCCAGTACTTC
TRBV20-1	.	.	TRBJ2-1	CSARTGRSYNEQFF	TGCAGTGCTAGGACGGGACGGAGCTACAATGAGCAGTTCTTC